This is a list of T cell receptor beta chains from one sample in a study of cytomegalovirus exposure and HLA in healthy donors. The assay was immunoSEQ multiplex PCR, and TCRdb's table has in-frame clones only and misses some. The repertoire holds 150,000 or so clones, with 85% as singletons. Input material: PBMCs. Receptors were obtained from a man in his thirties or forties in good health and CMV-seropositive. Both conserved end residues are part of each CDR3. D genes are given only for firm matches. Clone sizes are given selectively: once, few, many, or a class where the clone is expanded.

abundance,d_gene,v_gene,j_gene,CDR3nt,CDR3aa
NA,TRBD1,TRBV5-1,TRBJ2-7,TGCGCCAGCAGGTTGGGACAGTCGAGTTCAGGCGAGCAGTACTTC,CASRLGQSSSGEQYF
NA,NA,TRBV7-9,TRBJ1-4,TGTGCCAGCAGCAAGGACAGAATACCTCCTAATGAAAAACTGTTTTTT,CASSKDRIPPNEKLFF
once,NA,TRBV7-2,TRBJ2-7,TGTGCCAGCAGCTCGCACAGGGTGGTGGGGTACGAGCAGTACTTC,CASSSHRVVGYEQYF
NA,TRBD1,TRBV11-2,TRBJ1-1,TGTGCCAGCAGCTGGGCCCCGGGACAGATGAACACTGAAGCTTTCTTT,CASSWAPGQMNTEAFF
NA,NA,TRBV2,TRBJ2-3,TGTGCCAGCACTCGGACTGCTAGCACAGATACGCAGTATTTT,CASTRTASTDTQYF
NA,NA,TRBV5-1,TRBJ2-7,TGCGCCAGCAGCTTGACAGGAAACGAGCAGTACTTC,CASSLTGNEQYF
NA,NA,TRBV5-4,TRBJ1-4,TGTGCCAGCAGCTTGGTAGGAGCAACTAATGAAAAACTGTTTTTT,CASSLVGATNEKLFF
NA,TRBD1,TRBV27,TRBJ2-7,TGTGCCAGCAGTCTTTCGACAGGGTCGAGCGAGCAGTACTTC,CASSLSTGSSEQYF
NA,TRBD2,TRBV30,TRBJ2-1,TGTGCCTGGAGTGTAGTGGCGGGGGGGCCGGGTTATCGTCACAATGAGCAGTTCTTC,CAWSVVAGGPGYRHNEQFF
NA,TRBD1,TRBV6-5,TRBJ1-1,TGTGCCAGCAGTACAGGGGGCGCGGGGAACACTGAAGCTTTCTTT,CASSTGGAGNTEAFF
NA,NA,TRBV5-6,TRBJ2-7,TGTGCCAGCAGCACGGATAGGGGAATGGTGTACGAGCAGTACTTC,CASSTDRGMVYEQYF
NA,NA,TRBV19,TRBJ1-6,TGTGCCAGTAGTACCACAGAGAGCTCCTATAATTCACCCCTCCACTTT,CASSTTESSYNSPLHF
NA,TRBD1,TRBV19,TRBJ2-4,TGTGCCAGTAGTCACAGGGGGCTTTTAGCCAAAAACATTCAGTACTTC,CASSHRGLLAKNIQYF
NA,TRBD1,TRBV4-1,TRBJ1-2,TGCGCCAGCAGCCAAGGTCCTCCAGGGGGCATAGGTGGCTATGGCTACACCTTC,CASSQGPPGGIGGYGYTF
once,NA,TRBV4-2,TRBJ2-1,TGTGCCAGCAGCCAAGATCGGGGCGGGGCGGGGAATGAGCAGTTCTTC,CASSQDRGGAGNEQFF
NA,TRBD1,TRBV5-8,TRBJ2-3,TGTGCCAGCAGCTTGGTAGGGACAGGGATGTCAGATACGCAGTATTTT,CASSLVGTGMSDTQYF
once,TRBD1,TRBV27,TRBJ1-1,TGTGCCAGCAGAGGACAGGTCAGGACTGAAGCTTTCTTT,CASRGQVRTEAFF
NA,NA,TRBV25-1,TRBJ1-2,TGTGCCAGCAGTGACCCTGTTCCCAGGGGTGGCAGCTATGGCTACACCTTC,CASSDPVPRGGSYGYTF
NA,NA,TRBV7-2,TRBJ1-1,TGTGCCAGCAGCTTCTTTATTCCGGACACTGAAGCTTTCTTT,CASSFFIPDTEAFF
NA,TRBD1,TRBV13,TRBJ2-2,TGTGCCAGCAGCTCCGGACAGGGACCGAACACCGGGGAGCTGTTTTTT,CASSSGQGPNTGELFF
NA,TRBD1,TRBV25-1,TRBJ1-2,TGTGCCAGCAGTGAATATCCGACAGGGTATGGCTATGGCTACACCTTC,CASSEYPTGYGYGYTF
NA,NA,TRBV16,TRBJ2-3,TGTGCCAGCAGCCAAATGAGGGTGGCAGATACGCAGTATTTT,CASSQMRVADTQYF
NA,NA,TRBV6-1,TRBJ1-4,TGTGCCAGCAGACCCCGCGGAGGGCATAATGAAAAACTGTTTTTT,CASRPRGGHNEKLFF
NA,NA,TRBV11-3,TRBJ2-5,TGTGCCAGCAGCTTAGGGGGGCAGGAGACCCAGTACTTC,CASSLGGQETQYF
NA,NA,TRBV10-2,TRBJ2-3,TGCGCCAGCAGTGAGTTGAGCGGGTCTTCCACAGATACGCAGTATTTT,CASSELSGSSTDTQYF
NA,TRBD2,TRBV4-2,TRBJ2-1,TGTGCCAGCAGCCGTCATACTAGCGGGGGGAATGAGCAGTTCTTC,CASSRHTSGGNEQFF